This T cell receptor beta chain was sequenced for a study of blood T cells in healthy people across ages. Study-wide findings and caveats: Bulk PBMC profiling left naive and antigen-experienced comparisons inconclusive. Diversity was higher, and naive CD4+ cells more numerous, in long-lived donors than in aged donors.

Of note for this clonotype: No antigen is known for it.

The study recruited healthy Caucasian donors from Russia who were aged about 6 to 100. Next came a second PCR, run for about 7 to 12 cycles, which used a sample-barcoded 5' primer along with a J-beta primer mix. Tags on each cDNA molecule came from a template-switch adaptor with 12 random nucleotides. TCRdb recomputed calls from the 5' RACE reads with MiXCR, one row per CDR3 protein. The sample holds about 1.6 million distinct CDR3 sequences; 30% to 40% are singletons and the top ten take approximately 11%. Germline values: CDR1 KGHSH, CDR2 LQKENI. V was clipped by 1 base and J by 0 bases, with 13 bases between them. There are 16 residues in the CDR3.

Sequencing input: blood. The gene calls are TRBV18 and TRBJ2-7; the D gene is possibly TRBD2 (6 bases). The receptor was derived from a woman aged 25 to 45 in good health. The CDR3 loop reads CASSPQRTTDSYEQYF. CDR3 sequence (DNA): TGTGCCAGCTCACCACAACGGACTACAGACTCCTACGAGCAGTACTTC.